This TCR beta chain comes out of a study of T cell changes during pregnancy in multiple sclerosis. This table comes from immunoSEQ multiplex PCR, and its TCRdb copy is limited to in-frame clones, with some not included. The sample lists about 56,000 clones; about 90% were seen once. The germline gives CDR1 SGHTA, CDR2 FQGNSA. CDR3 length equals 15 residues. V lost 1 base and J lost 4, with 11 bases in between. The sequence came from a female donor with multiple sclerosis, enrolled in a pregnancy study. This rearrangement joins TRBV7-2 to TRBJ2-1; D is undetermined. This material consisted of CD4+ T cells from peripheral blood mononuclear cells, taken in the second trimester of pregnancy. This CDR3 reads CASSLVQAKYNEQFF. For the CDR3, the DNA is TGTGCCAGCAGCTTAGTGCAGGCAAAATACAATGAGCAGTTCTTC.